The 11 T cell receptor beta chains below were found in one sample sequenced in a study of monozygotic twins with inflammatory bowel disease. TCRdb reprocessed the 5' RACE reads; each CDR3 protein has one entry and no DNA is given. The table for this sample gives approximately 330,000 distinct CDR3 sequences. Sequencing was done on a sample of blood. The receptor source for this set is a human donor with ulcerative colitis or Crohn's disease, or a healthy co-twin of an affected twin (not recorded which).

This chain uses TRBV18 with TRBJ1-1; TCRdb picks TRBD1, but there is no DNA to check that call. The germline V gene encodes CDR1 KGHSH and CDR2 LQKENI. This CDR3 region has 17 residues. This chain's CDR3 is CASSPRQGISMNTEAFF.

The chain links TRBV15 to TRBJ2-7; the TCRdb D gene call, TRBD1, has no DNA to confirm it. Per the germline V gene, CDR1 is LNHNV and CDR2 is YYDKDF (reference sequence). The length of the CDR3 is 14 residues. The CDR3 loop is CATSRDQGAGEQYF. The full variable domain, completed using reference TRBV15 and TRBJ2-7, is DAMVIQNPRYQVTQFGKPVTLSCSQTLNHNVMYWYQQKSSQAPKLLFHYYDKDFNNEADTPDNFQSRRPNTSFCFLDIRSPGLGDTAMYLCATSRDQGAGEQYFGPGTRLTVT.

The CDR3 protein is CASSLMDGGVNTEAFF. The chain uses TRBV7-2 and TRBJ1-1; absent DNA, TCRdb's TRBD1 call cannot be checked. The CDR3 spans 16 residues. Germline lookup yields CDR1 SGHTA and CDR2 FQGNSA. Looking up the rest from reference TRBV7-2 and TRBJ1-1 gives the full variable domain: GAGVSQSPSNKVTEKGKDVELRCDPISGHTALYWYRQSLGQGLEFLIYFQGNSAPDKSGLPSDRFSAERTGGSVSTLTIQRTQQEDSAVYLCASSLMDGGVNTEAFFGQGTRLTVV.

The chain uses TRBV20-1 and TRBJ2-3; the D call from TCRdb, TRBD1, cannot be confirmed without DNA. CDR1 DFQATT and CDR2 SNEGSKA come from the germline V gene (reference sequence). The CDR3 covers 16 residues. This CDR3 is CSAPLVGRERTDTQYF.

The chain is built from TRBV5-1 and TRBJ2-1. The germline V gene has CDR1 SGHRS and CDR2 YFSETQ. The CDR3 spans 17 residues. The CDR3 loop reads CASSLADRIASYNEQFF.

The V and J genes are TRBV27 and TRBJ2-3. The CDR3 covers 11 residues. The germline CDR1 and CDR2 sequences are MNHEY and SMNVEV (reference sequence). The CDR3 sequence is CASSLGVWQYF.

The chain carries TRBV7-9 and TRBJ1-2. Per germline, CDR1 SEHNR and CDR2 FQNEAQ (reference sequence). The length of the CDR3 is 12 residues. The CDR3 sequence is CASSLVQYGYTF.

The chain is built from TRBV5-1 and TRBJ2-5; TCRdb calls TRBD2, which cannot be checked without DNA. The CDR3 spans 14 residues. The germline CDR1 and CDR2 sequences are SGHRS and YFSETQ. This chain's CDR3 is CASSRDSGKETQYF. The full variable domain, rest sourced from reference TRBV5-1 and TRBJ2-5, is KAGVTQTPRYLIKTRGQQVTLSCSPISGHRSVSWYQQTPGQGLQFLFEYFSETQRNKGNFPGRFSGRQFSNSRSEMNVSTLELGDSALYLCASSRDSGKETQYFGPGTRLLVL.

The chain combines TRBV20-1 with TRBJ1-5. There are 15 residues in the CDR3. The V gene's germline CDR1 is DFQATT and CDR2 SNEGSKA (reference sequence). CDR3 loop: CSARGGRYSNQPQHF.

The gene calls are TRBV6-1 and TRBJ2-6. This CDR3 has 18 amino acids. Per the germline V gene, CDR1 is MNHNS and CDR2 is SASEGT. CDR3 region: CASNPDSFLGSGANVLTF.

The chain has TRBV11-2 and TRBJ2-4; TCRdb returns TRBD2, unconfirmable since there is no DNA. Germline CDR1 SGHAT, CDR2 FQNNGV. CDR3 size: 14 residues. The CDR3 spells CAGSSMEGKNIQYF.